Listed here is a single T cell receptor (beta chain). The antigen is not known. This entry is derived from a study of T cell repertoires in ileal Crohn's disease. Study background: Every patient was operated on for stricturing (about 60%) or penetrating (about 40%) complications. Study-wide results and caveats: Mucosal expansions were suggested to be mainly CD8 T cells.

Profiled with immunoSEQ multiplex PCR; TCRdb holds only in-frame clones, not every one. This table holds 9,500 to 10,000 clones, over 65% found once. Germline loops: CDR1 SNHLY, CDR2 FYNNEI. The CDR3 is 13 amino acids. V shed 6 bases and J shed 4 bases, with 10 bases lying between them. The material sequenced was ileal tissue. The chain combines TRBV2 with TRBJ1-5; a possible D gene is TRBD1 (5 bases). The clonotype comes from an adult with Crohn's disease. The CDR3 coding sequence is TGTGCCAGCAGGACAGACGGAAATCAGCCCCAGCATTTT. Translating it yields CASRTDGNQPQHF.